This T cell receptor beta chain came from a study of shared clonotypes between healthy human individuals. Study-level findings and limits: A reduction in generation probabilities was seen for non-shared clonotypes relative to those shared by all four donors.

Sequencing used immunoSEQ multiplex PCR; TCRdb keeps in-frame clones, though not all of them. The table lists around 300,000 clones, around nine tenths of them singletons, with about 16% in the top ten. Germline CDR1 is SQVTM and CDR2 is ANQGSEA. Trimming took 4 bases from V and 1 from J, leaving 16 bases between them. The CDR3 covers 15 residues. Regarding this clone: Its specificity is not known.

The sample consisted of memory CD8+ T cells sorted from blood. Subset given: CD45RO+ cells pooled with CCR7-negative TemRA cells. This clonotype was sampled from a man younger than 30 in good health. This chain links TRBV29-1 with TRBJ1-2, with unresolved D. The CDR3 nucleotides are TGCAGCGTTGGTTCTCGTAGCAGATTTAACTATGGCTACACCTTC. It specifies CSVGSRSRFNYGYTF.